This T cell receptor beta chain comes out of a study of blood T cell repertoires in COVID-19. Study in general: The United States, Italy and Spain supplied acute and convalescent COVID-19 samples. T cells, B-cell-depleted T cells, or PBMCs supplied cDNA or gDNA.

Germline V gene sequence: CDR1 SEHNR, CDR2 FQNEAQ (reference sequence). CDR3 size: 14 residues. With V trimmed by 5 bases and J by 8 bases, 9 bases remained unmatched. Clones were sequenced by immunoSEQ multiplex PCR, and TCRdb holds only the in-frame ones, with some missing. The table has a few hundred thousand clones, approximately 89% seen once. This clone was detected once. Participants spanned ages about 18 to 100 years and resided in about two dozen US areas. Recovered Cohort 3 donors showed two negative PCRs, clearance, or symptom resolution. The gene calls are TRBV7-9 and TRBJ2-1; 7 bases are shared with TRBD2. Material: PBMCs or T cells enriched from blood (not recorded which). This clonotype was sampled from a young woman who had recovered from COVID-19. CDR3 protein: CASSGTGTIYEQFF. The CDR3 region has the DNA TGTGCCAGCAGCGGTACCGGGACTATCTATGAGCAGTTCTTC.